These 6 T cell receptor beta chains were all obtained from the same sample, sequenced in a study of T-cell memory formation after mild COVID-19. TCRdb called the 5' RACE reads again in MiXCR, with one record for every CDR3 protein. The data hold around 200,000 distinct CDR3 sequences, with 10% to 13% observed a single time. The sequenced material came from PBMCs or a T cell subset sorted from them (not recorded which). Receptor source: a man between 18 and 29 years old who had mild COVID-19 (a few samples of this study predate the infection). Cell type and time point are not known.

This chain's CDR3 is CATSDAGRDEQFF. The CDR3 coding sequence is TGTGCCACCAGTGATGCAGGGCGGGATGAGCAGTTCTTC. The rearrangement joins TRBV24-1 to TRBJ2-1; D is possibly TRBD1 or TRBD2 (5 bases each). V lost 3 bases to trimming and J lost 8 bases, with 10 bases between them. Looked up from germline, CDR1 is KGHDR and CDR2 is SFDVKD. The CDR3 sequence is 13 residues long.

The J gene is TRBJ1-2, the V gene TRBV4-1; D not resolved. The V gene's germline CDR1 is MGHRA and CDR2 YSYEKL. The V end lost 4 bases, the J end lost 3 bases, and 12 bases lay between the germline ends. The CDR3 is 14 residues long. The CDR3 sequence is CASSPAALDYGYTF. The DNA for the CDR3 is TGCGCCAGCAGCCCCGCAGCCCTGGACTATGGCTACACCTTC.

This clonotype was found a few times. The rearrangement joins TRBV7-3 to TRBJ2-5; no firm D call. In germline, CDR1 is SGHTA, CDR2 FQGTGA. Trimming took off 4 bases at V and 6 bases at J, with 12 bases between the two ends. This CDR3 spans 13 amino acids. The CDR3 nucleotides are TGTGCCAGCAGCTCCTATCTAGGAAAGACCCAGTACTTC. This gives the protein CASSSYLGKTQYF.

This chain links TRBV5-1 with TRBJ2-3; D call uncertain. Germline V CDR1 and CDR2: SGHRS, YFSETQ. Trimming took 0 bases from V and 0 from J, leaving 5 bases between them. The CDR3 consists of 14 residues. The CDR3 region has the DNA TGCGCCAGCAGCTTGGTAGAGAGCACAGATACGCAGTATTTT. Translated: CASSLVESTDTQYF.

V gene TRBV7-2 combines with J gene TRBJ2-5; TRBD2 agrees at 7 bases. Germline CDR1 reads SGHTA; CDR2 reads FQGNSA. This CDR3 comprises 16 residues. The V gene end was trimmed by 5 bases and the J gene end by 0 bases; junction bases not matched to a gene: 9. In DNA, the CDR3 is TGTGCCAGCAGCCGTCCCGGGGGGACGTACCAAGAGACCCAGTACTTC. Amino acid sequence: CASSRPGGTYQETQYF.

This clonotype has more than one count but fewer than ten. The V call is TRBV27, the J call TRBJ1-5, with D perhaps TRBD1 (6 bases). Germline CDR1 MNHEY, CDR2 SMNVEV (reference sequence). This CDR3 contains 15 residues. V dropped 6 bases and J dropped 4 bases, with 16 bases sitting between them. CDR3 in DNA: TGTGCCAGCAGCCAAGGGGGGACACCGAATCAGCCCCAGCATTTT. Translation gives CASSQGGTPNQPQHF.